This T cell receptor (beta chain) was captured by sequencing in a study of vaccination and CD4 T cells after COVID-19. Study background: Treatment of control cultures consisted of a CEFX pool, an HIV-1 Nef pool, or no peptide. Broader study findings: Median SARS-CoV-2-reactive clonotype numbers rose nonsignificantly, roughly 20 to 40.

The trim removed 5 bases at V and 6 bases at J, leaving 4 bases unmatched. The CDR3 extends over 13 amino acids. Germline V lookup: CDR1 DFQATT, CDR2 SNEGSKA (reference sequence). In its sample, this clonotype was seen a few times. What it recognizes is unknown. CD4+ T cells that had been cultured provided DNA sequenced with the Oncomine TCR Beta short-read assay. Each CDR3 protein is one row after TCRdb ran MiXCR on the PCR reads. The sample contains tens of thousands of distinct CDR3 sequences, about 32% of which appear only once. Time point in this sample: late sampling 161 to 241 days after vaccination in a few convalescent patients. The treatment denotes: roughly 11-day PBMC culture with coronavirus spike peptide pools or control peptides (ViraFEST assay).

V gene TRBV20-1 combines with J gene TRBJ1-5; 10 nucleotides agree with TRBD1. Sequencing used CD4+ T cells from blood, cultured in vitro, obtained about 7 months after SARS-CoV-2 vaccination. The clonotype originates from a human donor who had recovered from COVID-19. CDR3 in DNA: TGCAGTGCTGGGGACAGGGGAGGTCAGCCCCAGCATTTT. Protein sequence: CSAGDRGGQPQHF.